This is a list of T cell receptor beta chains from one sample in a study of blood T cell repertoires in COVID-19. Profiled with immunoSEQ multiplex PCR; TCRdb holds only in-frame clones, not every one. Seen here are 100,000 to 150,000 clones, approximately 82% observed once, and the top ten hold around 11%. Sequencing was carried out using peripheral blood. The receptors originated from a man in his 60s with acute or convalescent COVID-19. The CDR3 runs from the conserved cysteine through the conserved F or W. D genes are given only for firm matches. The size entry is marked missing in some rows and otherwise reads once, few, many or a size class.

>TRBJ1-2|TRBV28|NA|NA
CASSFRGAGGYTF
TGTGCCAGCAGTTTTCGGGGGGCGGGTGGCTACACCTTC
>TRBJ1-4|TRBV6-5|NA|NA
CASSPSTGGREKLFF
TGTGCCAGCAGTCCTTCGACAGGAGGAAGAGAAAAACTGTTTTTT
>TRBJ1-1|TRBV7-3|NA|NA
CASSSTRNTEAFF
TGTGCCAGCAGCTCCACAAGGAACACTGAAGCTTTCTTT
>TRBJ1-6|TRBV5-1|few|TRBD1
CASSPWGQGANSPLHF
TGCGCCAGCAGCCCTTGGGGGCAGGGGGCTAATTCACCCCTCCACTTT
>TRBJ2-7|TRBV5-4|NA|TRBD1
CASSLKVPRQGNYEQYF
TGTGCCAGCAGCTTGAAGGTTCCGAGACAGGGCAACTACGAGCAGTACTTC
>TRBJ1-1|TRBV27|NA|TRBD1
CASSFHGQGPNTEAFF
TGTGCCAGCAGTTTCCACGGACAGGGACCGAACACTGAAGCTTTCTTT
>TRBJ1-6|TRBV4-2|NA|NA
CASSQDKGRADSPLHF
TGTGCCAGCAGCCAAGATAAGGGCAGAGCGGATTCACCCCTCCACTTT
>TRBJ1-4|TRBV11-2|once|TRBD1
CASSLDWTGGGEKLFF
TGTGCCAGCAGCTTAGACTGGACAGGGGGAGGGGAAAAACTGTTTTTT
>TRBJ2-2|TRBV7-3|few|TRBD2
CASSSPAGSVTGELFF
TGTGCCAGCAGCTCCCCAGCGGGAAGCGTAACCGGGGAGCTGTTTTTT
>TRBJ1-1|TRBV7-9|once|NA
CASSAGRKNTEAFF
TGTGCCAGCAGCGCGGGACGGAAGAACACTGAAGCTTTCTTT
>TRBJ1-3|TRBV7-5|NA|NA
CARSLQWGESGSGNTIYF
TGTGCCAGAAGTTTACAATGGGGGGAATCGGGCTCTGGAAACACCATATATTTT
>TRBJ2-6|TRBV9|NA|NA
CASSVAGSGANVLTF
TGTGCCAGCAGCGTAGCAGGGTCTGGGGCCAACGTCCTGACTTTC